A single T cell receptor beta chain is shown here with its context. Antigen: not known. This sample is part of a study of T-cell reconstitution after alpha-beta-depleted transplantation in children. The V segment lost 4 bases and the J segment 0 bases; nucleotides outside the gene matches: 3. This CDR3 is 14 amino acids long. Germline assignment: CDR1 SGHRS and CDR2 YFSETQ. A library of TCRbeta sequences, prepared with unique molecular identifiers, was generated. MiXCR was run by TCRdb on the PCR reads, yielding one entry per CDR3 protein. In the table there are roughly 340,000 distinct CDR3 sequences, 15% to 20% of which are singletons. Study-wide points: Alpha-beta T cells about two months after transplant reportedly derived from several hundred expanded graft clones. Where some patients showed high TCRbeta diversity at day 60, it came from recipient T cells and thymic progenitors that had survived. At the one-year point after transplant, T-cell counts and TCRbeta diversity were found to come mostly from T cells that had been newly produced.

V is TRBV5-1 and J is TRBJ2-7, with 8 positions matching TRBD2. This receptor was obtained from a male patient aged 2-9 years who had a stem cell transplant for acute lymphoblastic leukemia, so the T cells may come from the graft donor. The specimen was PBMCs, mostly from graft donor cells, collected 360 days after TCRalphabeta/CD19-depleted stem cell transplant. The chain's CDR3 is CASSPSGPSYEQYF. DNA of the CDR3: TGCGCCAGCAGCCCTAGCGGGCCCTCCTACGAGCAGTACTTC.